These 27 T cell receptor beta chains originate from one sample sequenced in a study of shared clonotypes between healthy human individuals. Here immunoSEQ multiplex PCR was the method, and the copy in TCRdb shows in-frame clones only, minus some. This table has fewer than 1.8 million clones, around 98.5% appearing once. The sequencing input was naive CD4+ T cells sorted from blood. Subset in this sample: CD45RA+ positively selected. The receptors were sampled from a young man in good health.

The table lists this clone with a count of one. The V and J genes are TRBV2 and TRBJ2-7; D gene ambiguous. Germline CDR1 SNHLY, CDR2 FYNNEI. V lost 6 bases to trimming and J lost 5 bases, with 8 bases between them. CDR3 length equals 11 residues. CDR3 in DNA: TGTGCCAGCAGGACACCCGACGAGCAGTACTTC. Protein product: CASRTPDEQYF.

The rearrangement links TRBV18 to TRBJ1-2; D is unresolved. The CDR3 contains 14 residues. The V gene lost 0 bases and the J gene lost 4 bases, with 9 bases spanning the gap. Germline V gives CDR1 KGHSH, CDR2 LQKENI. The CDR3 region has the DNA TGTGCCAGCTCACCACCATCCCGGACCTATGGCTACACCTTC. It is translated as CASSPPSRTYGYTF.

The gene calls are TRBV18 and TRBJ2-2, with D possibly being TRBD1 (6 bases). The CDR3 length is 15 residues. The V end lost 4 bases, the J end lost 4 bases, and 13 bases lay between the germline ends. From germline, CDR1 is KGHSH and CDR2 LQKENI. The CDR3 bases are TGTGCCAGCTCACTACGTACAGGGCTCACCGGGGAGCTGTTTTTT. It is translated as CASSLRTGLTGELFF.

The chain's CDR3 is CASFYSGASSTDTQYF. CDR3 nucleotide sequence: TGTGCCAGCTTTTACAGCGGGGCATCTAGCACAGATACGCAGTATTTT. The rearrangement uses TRBV28 and TRBJ2-3, with TRBD2 matching over 7 bases. This CDR3 is built from 16 residues. V trimming: 8 bases; J trimming: 0 bases; junction bases outside the gene matches: 11. The germline V gene has CDR1 MDHEN and CDR2 SYDVKM.

The J gene is TRBJ2-3, the V gene TRBV9; a possible D gene is TRBD2 (6 bases). CDR3 size: 14 residues. V lost 10 bases and J lost 3, with 18 bases in between. Germline CDR1 and CDR2: SGDLS and YYNGEE. The CDR3: CASTAGGRTDTQYF. The CDR3 DNA sequence: TGTGCCTCAACCGCCGGGGGAAGGACAGATACGCAGTATTTT.

V and J are TRBV7-2 and TRBJ1-4; unclear D gene. The CDR3 runs 13 residues. Germline V lookup: CDR1 SGHTA, CDR2 FQGNSA. The V end lost 1 base, the J end lost 5 bases, and 5 bases lay between the germline ends. The DNA for the CDR3 is TGTGCCAGCAGCTTAGAAGCCAATGAAAAACTGTTTTTT. This codes for CASSLEANEKLFF.

J is TRBJ1-1 and V is TRBV5-6; 7 bases align to TRBD1. CDR1 SGHDT and CDR2 YYEEEE come from the germline V gene. The length of the CDR3 is 14 residues. The ends lost 5 bases at V and 1 base at J; junction bases unmatched: 5. The DNA for the CDR3 is TGTGCCAGCAGTTCTACAGGGGAGAACACTGAAGCTTTCTTT. Translated: CASSSTGENTEAFF. Full variable domain (missing parts from reference TRBV5-6 and TRBJ1-1): DAGVTQSPTHLIKTRGQQVTLRCSPKSGHDTVSWYQQALGQGPQFIFQYYEEEERQRGNFPDRFSGHQFPNYSSELNVNALLLGDSALYLCASSSTGENTEAFFGQGTRLTVV.

The rearrangement uses TRBV28 and TRBJ2-3; D tentatively fits TRBD1 or TRBD2 (6 bases each). The CDR3 totals 15 residues. Between the trimmed V and J ends, which lost 2 bases and 9 bases, there was a span of 18 bases. Germline lookup yields CDR1 MDHEN and CDR2 SYDVKM. The DNA for the CDR3 is TGTGCCAGCAGTTTAAACGGACAGCTAGGGGGGACGCAGTATTTT. Amino acids: CASSLNGQLGGTQYF.

Comment on this clone: Other DNA sequences in this sample translate to the same CDR3. The V and J genes are TRBV5-1 and TRBJ1-2, with 7 bases that match TRBD1. Germline trimming cut 2 bases from V and 6 bases from J; bases unmatched to any gene: 4. CDR3 size: 13 residues. Germline V gene lookup returns CDR1 SGHRS and CDR2 YFSETQ. The CDR3 DNA is TGCGCCAGCAGCTTTAAACAGGGGAATGGCTACACCTTC. Translating it yields CASSFKQGNGYTF.

The chain couples TRBV9 to TRBJ1-1, with TRBD1 matching 8 bases. The ends lost 4 bases at V and 2 bases at J; junction bases unmatched: 7. CDR1 is SGDLS and CDR2 is YYNGEE in the germline V gene. The CDR3 is made up of 15 amino acids. In DNA form, the CDR3 reads TGTGCCAGCAGCCCACACGGGACAGGAAACACTGAAGCTTTCTTT. It is translated as CASSPHGTGNTEAFF.

In nucleotides, the CDR3 is TGTGCCAGCAGCGGGGGGGACAGGAGATATGGCTACACCTTC. Translating it yields CASSGGDRRYGYTF. J is TRBJ1-2 and V is TRBV5-4; 8 bases match TRBD1. Germline assignment: CDR1 SGHNT and CDR2 YYREEE (reference sequence). Trimming removed 4 bases from V and 5 bases from J; junction bases left unmatched: 7. CDR3 length: 14 residues.

The genes are TRBV28 and TRBJ1-4, with a tentative D call TRBD1 (6 bases). The germline V and J ends were trimmed by 5 bases and 3 bases, with 13 bases remaining between them. The CDR3 covers 15 residues. In germline, CDR1 is MDHEN, CDR2 SYDVKM. The CDR3 nucleotides read TGTGCCAGCAGTCCAGACAGGCTCTCTAATGAAAAACTGTTTTTT. The encoded protein is CASSPDRLSNEKLFF.

The chain is built from TRBV19 and TRBJ1-3; D uncertain. Germline V gene sequence: CDR1 LNHDA, CDR2 SQIVND (reference sequence). Trimming removed 6 bases from V and 1 base from J, with 16 bases in between. The CDR3 runs 16 residues. CDR3 amino acids: CASSSLGGISGNTIYF. In DNA, the CDR3 is TGTGCCAGTAGCTCCTTGGGAGGTATTTCTGGAAACACCATATATTTT.

To note about this clone: One end of the junction is discordant with germline, which a read error may explain. The rearrangement uses TRBV30 and TRBJ2-5; 13 bases match TRBD2. The CDR3 is 13 residues long. Germline CDR1 reads GTSNPN; CDR2 reads SVGIG (reference sequence). The DNA of the CDR3 is TGTGCCTGGAGTCCACTAGCGGGAGGGCCGCGGGACTTC. Residues: CAWSPLAGGPRDF. Drawing the rest from reference TRBV30 and TRBJ2-5, the complete variable domain is SQTIHQWPATLVQPVGSPLSLECTVEGTSNPNLYWYRQAAGRGLQLLFYSVGIGQISSEVPQNLSASRPQDRQFILSSKKLLLSDSGFYLCAWSPLAGGPRDFGPGTRLLVL.

The CDR3 loop reads CASSVSLEMGNTIYF. The CDR3 nucleotides read TGTGCCAGCAGCGTAAGTTTGGAGATGGGAAACACCATATATTTT. V gene TRBV9 combines with J gene TRBJ1-3; D is unresolved. V was trimmed by 1 base and J by 4 bases, leaving 12 bases between them. CDR3 length: 15 amino acids. CDR1 is SGDLS and CDR2 is YYNGEE in the germline V gene.

This rearrangement joins TRBV10-1 to TRBJ2-7, with D maybe TRBD2 (6 bases). Germline V gives CDR1 WNHNN, CDR2 SYGVQD (reference sequence). The CDR3 totals 14 residues. The V gene lost 3 bases and the J gene lost 4 bases, with 13 bases spanning the gap. The CDR3 coding sequence is TGCGCCAGCAGTGAAGGAGGGCAGGGATACGAGCAGTACTTC. It is translated as CASSEGGQGYEQYF.

V and J are TRBV10-3 and TRBJ2-5, with 10 positions matching TRBD1. Per germline, CDR1 ENHRY and CDR2 SYGVKD. The CDR3 extends over 14 amino acids. Germline trimming cut 7 bases from V and 3 bases from J; bases unmatched to any gene: 5. CDR3 nucleotides: TGTGCCATCAAATTGACAGGGGGCGAAGAGACCCAGTACTTC. Its protein product is CAIKLTGGEETQYF.

About this clone itself: The same CDR3 arises from other DNA sequences in this sample as well. The rearrangement uses TRBV2 and TRBJ1-2, with D possibly matching TRBD1 (5 bases). This CDR3 is 13 amino acids long. Germline CDR1 and CDR2: SNHLY and FYNNEI. Trimming stripped 4 bases from V and 2 bases from J, with 8 bases between. CDR3 residues: CASSVDSNYGYTF. In DNA form, the CDR3 reads TGTGCCAGCAGTGTCGACAGCAACTATGGCTACACCTTC.

This clone was counted a single time. The chain has TRBV7-2 and TRBJ2-2; the match to TRBD1 covers 9 bases. With V trimmed by 8 bases and J by 3 bases, 13 bases remained unmatched. CDR1 and CDR2 from the germline V gene are SGHTA and FQGNSA. CDR3 length: 17 residues. The CDR3 coding sequence is TGTGCCAGCGGCGCCGGGACAGGGAAGTGGGACACCGGGGAGCTGTTTTTT. Translation: CASGAGTGKWDTGELFF. The full variable domain, rest sourced from reference TRBV7-2 and TRBJ2-2, is GAGVSQSPSNKVTEKGKDVELRCDPISGHTALYWYRQSLGQGLEFLIYFQGNSAPDKSGLPSDRFSAERTGGSVSTLTIQRTQQEDSAVYLCASGAGTGKWDTGELFFGEGSRLTVL.

This rearrangement joins TRBV14 to TRBJ1-1; D unclear. Trimming removed 4 bases from V and 3 bases from J, with 9 bases in between. From germline, CDR1 is SGHDN and CDR2 FVKESK. The CDR3 length is 13 residues. CDR3 nucleotide sequence: TGTGCCAGCAGCCGCGGTCTCGACACTGAAGCTTTCTTT. Protein product: CASSRGLDTEAFF.

This clone was seen a single time. The J gene is TRBJ2-2, the V gene TRBV6-5; D gene unclear. The ends were cut back, 2 bases at V and 3 bases at J, with 7 bases in the middle. There are 14 residues in the CDR3. Germline CDR1 and CDR2: MNHEY and SVGAGI. The CDR3 sequence: CASSYGLYTGELFF. As DNA, the CDR3 is TGTGCCAGCAGTTACGGGCTTTACACCGGGGAGCTGTTTTTT.

The J gene is TRBJ1-3, the V gene TRBV4-3, with D possibly matching TRBD1 (6 bases). The V end lost 1 base, the J end lost 0 bases, and 13 bases lay between the germline ends. This CDR3 has 17 residues. CDR1 and CDR2 from the germline V gene are LGHNA and YSLEER. CDR3 DNA: TGCGCCAGCAGCCAAGTACTGGGGGCAAGCTCTGGAAACACCATATATTTT. Its protein product is CASSQVLGASSGNTIYF.

This chain links TRBV19 with TRBJ2-7, with 11 bases aligning to TRBD2. The CDR3 is 14 residues long. Germline lookup yields CDR1 LNHDA and CDR2 SQIVND (reference sequence). V lost 2 bases to trimming and J lost 6 bases; unmatched junction nucleotides: 3. The CDR3 loop is CASSIIGTSGEQYF. In DNA, the CDR3 is TGTGCCAGTAGTATAATCGGGACTAGCGGCGAGCAGTACTTC.

This chain joins TRBV10-1 and TRBJ2-1, with D unresolved. Trimming stripped 2 bases from V and 4 bases from J, with 12 bases between. CDR1 is WNHNN and CDR2 is SYGVQD in the germline V gene (reference sequence). The CDR3 has 15 amino acids. As DNA, the CDR3 is TGCGCCAGCAGTGAGGTAGGGTTCGGGTACAATGAGCAGTTCTTC. This translates into CASSEVGFGYNEQFF.

This clone was detected only once. J is TRBJ1-4 and V is TRBV5-4, with D perhaps TRBD1 (5 bases). The CDR3 consists of 15 residues. Trimming cost V 4 bases and J 5 bases, with 15 bases left between them. Germline CDR1 is SGHNT and CDR2 is YYREEE (reference sequence). The CDR3 loop is CASSPEGGGNEKLFF. Here the CDR3 DNA reads TGTGCCAGCAGCCCGGAGGGTGGGGGAAATGAAAAACTGTTTTTT.

The chain joins TRBV9 to TRBJ2-1; TRBD2 matches at 7 bases. CDR3 length: 15 residues. CDR1 is SGDLS and CDR2 is YYNGEE in the germline V gene. The trim removed 0 bases at V and 4 bases at J, leaving 4 bases unmatched. The CDR3 sequence is CASSVEAGRYNEQFF. CDR3 sequence (DNA): TGTGCCAGCAGCGTAGAAGCGGGAAGATACAATGAGCAGTTCTTC. The whole variable domain, remainder taken from reference TRBV9 and TRBJ2-1, is DSGVTQTPKHLITATGQRVTLRCSPRSGDLSVYWYQQSLDQGLQFLIQYYNGEERAKGNILERFSAQQFPDLHSELNLSSLELGDSALYFCASSVEAGRYNEQFFGPGTRLTVL.

The chain uses TRBV5-4 and TRBJ1-4, with TRBD1 matching 7 bases. J gave up 3 bases and V 3 bases, and 5 bases lay outside the gene matches. Germline V gene data show CDR1 as SGHNT and CDR2 as YYREEE (reference sequence). The CDR3 spans 15 residues. The CDR3 DNA follows: TGTGCCAGCAGCTGGGCCGGGACAGCTAATGAAAAACTGTTTTTT. As protein: CASSWAGTANEKLFF.